The 4 T cell receptor beta chains presented below share a single source sample, sequenced in a study of tumor and adjacent non-tumor tissue in lung cancer. No cell sorting was done before RNA was extracted from the tissue. This non-tumor lung sample came from over 3 cm beyond the tumor edge. TCRbeta libraries were built with three rounds of nested PCR, modified from ARM-PCR. TCRdb re-derived calls from the multiplex PCR reads in MiXCR, one entry per CDR3 protein. This table holds 60,000 to 90,000 distinct CDR3 sequences, nearly 70% found once. Specimen: distant non-tumor lung tissue. These receptor sequences come from a woman aged 50 to 60 with non-small cell lung cancer.

Details on this clonotype: This could be a read error, since a much larger clone is one nucleotide away. The CDR3 here is CNAPTQGAYGYTF. CDR3 nucleotide sequence: TGCAATGCCCCCACCCAGGGGGCCTATGGCTACACCTTC. The rearrangement links TRBV20-1 to TRBJ1-2; 8 bases fit TRBD1. CDR3 length: 13 residues. Germline CDR1 is DFQATT and CDR2 is SNEGSKA (reference sequence).

This clonotype was detected ten times or more. The chain combines TRBV12-3 or TRBV12-4 with TRBJ2-3, with 8 bases identical to TRBD2. The ends lost 6 bases at V and 1 base at J; junction bases unmatched: 3. The CDR3 runs to 14 residues. The CDR3 here is CASSPTSGTDTQYF. The CDR3 DNA reads as TGTGCCAGCAGCCCGACTAGCGGCACAGATACGCAGTATTTT.

This clonotype was recorded only once. The CDR3 carries no conserved terminal phenylalanine or tryptophan, so it likely arises from a read error. The chain links TRBV20-1 to TRBJ2-7; 9 nucleotides line up with TRBD1. Germline CDR1 DFQATT, CDR2 SNEGSKA (reference sequence). After removal of 8 bases from V and 4 bases from J, the junction contained 6 bases not matched to a gene. The CDR3 sequence is 12 residues long. The CDR3 protein is CSPETGGYEQYI. The DNA of the CDR3 is TGCAGTCCTGAGACAGGGGGTTACGAGCAGTACATC.

On this clonotype: A read error may explain this, as a much larger clone is one base away. The chain uses TRBV29-1 and TRBJ2-2; TRBD2 might be the D (6 bases). The CDR3 extends over 11 amino acids. In germline, CDR1 is SQVTM, CDR2 ANQGSEA. The CDR3 bases are TGCAGCGTTGTAAAGGGCGGGAAGCTGTTTTTT. Its protein product is CSVVKGGKLFF.